These T cell receptor beta chains were read from a single sample in a study of naive and memory T cell subsets. TCRdb called the UMI-ligation and nested PCR reads again in MiXCR, with one record for every CDR3 protein. The table has 81,000 or so distinct CDR3 sequences, 5.5% to 8.5% seen once. The sequencing sample was made of central memory CD4+ T cells from blood. These receptors were taken from a human donor in good health. Each CDR3 is given with its conserved first and last residue. Each record gives: CDR3 protein, CDR3 DNA, J gene, V gene, D gene, clone size. A D gene is named only where the DNA matches it firmly. Clone size is given for some rows only: seen once, a few or many times, or a class if the clone is expanded.

CDR3: CSARDQGGIDYGYTF
DNA: TGCAGTGCTAGAGATCAGGGGGGGATAGACTATGGCTACACCTTC
J: TRBJ1-2
V: TRBV20-1
D: TRBD1
size: few

CDR3: CASSVRTGGWNTEAFF
DNA: TGTGCCAGCAGTGTAAGGACAGGGGGATGGAACACTGAAGCTTTCTTT
J: TRBJ1-1
V: TRBV2
D: TRBD1
size: many

CDR3: CSVGERTNQPQHF
DNA: TGCAGCGTTGGGGAGAGGACAAATCAGCCCCAGCATTTT
J: TRBJ1-5
V: TRBV29-1
D: -
size: many

CDR3: CASSYDFFSSYNEQFF
DNA: TGTGCCAGCAGCTACGACTTCTTTAGCTCCTACAATGAGCAGTTCTTC
J: TRBJ2-1
V: TRBV5-6
D: -
size: few

CDR3: CASGEKGSPLHF
DNA: TGTGCCAGCGGGGAAAAAGGGTCACCCCTCCACTTT
J: TRBJ1-6
V: TRBV12-3/TRBV12-4
D: -
size: many

CDR3: CASSSSTGTNYGYTF
DNA: TGTGCCAGCAGTTCGTCGACAGGAACTAACTATGGCTACACCTTC
J: TRBJ1-2
V: TRBV7-2
D: -
size: many

CDR3: CASSQDPRFLNTEAFF
DNA: TGCGCCAGCAGCCAAGATCCTAGATTCCTGAACACTGAAGCTTTCTTT
J: TRBJ1-1
V: TRBV4-1
D: -
size: many

CDR3: CSVSREAVNDEQFF
DNA: TGCAGCGTTTCCCGAGAAGCCGTGAACGATGAGCAGTTCTTC
J: TRBJ2-1
V: TRBV29-1
D: -
size: few

CDR3: CSARGTGKRSTEAFF
DNA: TGCAGTGCTAGAGGGACAGGGAAGAGGAGCACTGAAGCTTTCTTT
J: TRBJ1-1
V: TRBV20-1
D: TRBD1
size: many

CDR3: CASKWREGHTDTQYF
DNA: TGTGCCAGCAAGTGGCGGGAGGGTCACACAGATACGCAGTATTTT
J: TRBJ2-3
V: TRBV7-9
D: TRBD2
size: -

CDR3: CASSPGGQGLQETQYF
DNA: TGTGCCAGCAGCCCAGGTGGACAGGGGCTTCAAGAGACCCAGTACTTC
J: TRBJ2-5
V: TRBV7-9
D: TRBD1
size: many

CDR3: CASSYGGNTIYF
DNA: TGTGCCAGCAGCTATGGTGGAAACACCATATATTTT
J: TRBJ1-3
V: TRBV28
D: -
size: many

CDR3: CSALTGEGEAFF
DNA: TGCAGTGCCCTAACAGGTGAAGGTGAGGCTTTCTTT
J: TRBJ1-1
V: TRBV20-1
D: -
size: many

CDR3: CASSLTSGNGPQHF
DNA: TGTGCCAGCAGCTTAACGTCCGGGAATGGGCCCCAGCATTTT
J: TRBJ1-5
V: TRBV7-3
D: -
size: many

CDR3: CSASFRRRGYQPQHF
DNA: TGCAGTGCTAGTTTTAGACGCAGGGGCTATCAGCCCCAGCATTTT
J: TRBJ1-5
V: TRBV20-1
D: -
size: many

CDR3: CASSLVPARSTDTQYF
DNA: TGTGCCAGCAGCTTAGTCCCGGCGCGCAGCACAGATACGCAGTATTTT
J: TRBJ2-3
V: TRBV7-2
D: -
size: few

CDR3: CSARDPHRALYNEQFF
DNA: TGCAGTGCTAGAGATCCTCACAGGGCCCTCTACAATGAGCAGTTCTTC
J: TRBJ2-1
V: TRBV20-1
D: -
size: many

CDR3: CSGVSGAGGAQYF
DNA: TGCAGCGGGGTTAGCGGGGCAGGGGGGGCGCAGTATTTT
J: TRBJ2-3
V: TRBV29-1
D: -
size: many

CDR3: CASRSSLAGGTGELFF
DNA: TGTGCCAGCAGGAGCTCTCTAGCGGGGGGAACCGGGGAGCTGTTTTTT
J: TRBJ2-2
V: TRBV7-2
D: TRBD2
size: many

CDR3: CSAREDRANSGNTIYF
DNA: TGCAGTGCTAGAGAAGACCGGGCTAACTCTGGAAACACCATATATTTT
J: TRBJ1-3
V: TRBV20-1
D: -
size: -

CDR3: CASRSSSGNTIYF
DNA: TGTGCCAGCAGGTCCAGCTCTGGAAACACCATATATTTT
J: TRBJ1-3
V: TRBV12-3/TRBV12-4
D: -
size: medium-sized

CDR3: CASSLSGTSGGLTQYF
DNA: TGTGCCAGCAGTTTATCCGGGACTAGCGGGGGCCTTACGCAGTATTTT
J: TRBJ2-3
V: TRBV27
D: TRBD2
size: few

CDR3: CASSLDRVNNEQFF
DNA: TGTGCCAGCAGCTTAGACAGGGTCAACAATGAGCAGTTCTTC
J: TRBJ2-1
V: TRBV11-2
D: -
size: -

CDR3: CATSDLNGDQPQHF
DNA: TGTGCCACCAGTGATTTAAACGGGGACCAGCCCCAGCATTTT
J: TRBJ1-5
V: TRBV24-1
D: -
size: few

CDR3: CAIRGLAEPRRLLSGANVLTF
DNA: TGTGCCATCCGGGGACTAGCGGAACCCAGGAGGCTGCTCTCTGGGGCCAACGTCCTGACTTTC
J: TRBJ2-6
V: TRBV11-2
D: TRBD2
size: many

CDR3: CASSPSRDSRGDTQYF
DNA: TGTGCCAGCTCACCATCCCGGGACTCGAGGGGAGATACGCAGTATTTT
J: TRBJ2-3
V: TRBV18
D: -
size: many

CDR3: CASSPRGGGDGETQYF
DNA: TGTGCCAGCAGCCCGCGAGGGGGGGGGGATGGAGAGACCCAGTACTTC
J: TRBJ2-5
V: TRBV7-9
D: -
size: few

CDR3: CASSLPGRKETQYF
DNA: TGTGCCAGCAGTTTACCGGGGCGAAAAGAGACCCAGTACTTC
J: TRBJ2-5
V: TRBV5-5
D: -
size: few

CDR3: CASSIKGGYSNQPQHF
DNA: TGTGCCAGTAGTATCAAAGGAGGGTATAGCAATCAGCCCCAGCATTTT
J: TRBJ1-5
V: TRBV19
D: -
size: many

CDR3: CASSLARSLYGYTF
DNA: TGTGCCAGCAGCTTAGCGCGGAGTCTTTATGGCTACACCTTC
J: TRBJ1-2
V: TRBV7-8
D: -
size: many

CDR3: CASISDRASEAFF
DNA: TGTGCCAGCATTTCGGACAGGGCTTCGGAAGCTTTCTTT
J: TRBJ1-1
V: TRBV2
D: TRBD1
size: few

CDR3: CASSPRTGGKGGYTF
DNA: TGTGCCAGCTCCCCCCGGACAGGGGGCAAGGGAGGCTACACCTTC
J: TRBJ1-2
V: TRBV7-3
D: TRBD1
size: few

CDR3: CASSYPSDRDDYIQYF
DNA: TGTGCCAGCTCCTACCCTTCGGACAGGGATGATTACATTCAGTACTTC
J: TRBJ2-4
V: TRBV28
D: TRBD1
size: few

CDR3: CASSYATSGTTKFF
DNA: TGTGCCAGCAGTTACGCGACTAGCGGGACTACGAAGTTCTTC
J: TRBJ2-1
V: TRBV6-2/TRBV6-3
D: TRBD2
size: few

CDR3: CATEGTERTEQFF
DNA: TGTGCCACCGAGGGGACTGAACGTACTGAGCAGTTCTTC
J: TRBJ2-1
V: TRBV10-3
D: -
size: -

CDR3: CASKTQRSPLHF
DNA: TGTGCCAGCAAAACACAGCGTTCACCCCTCCACTTT
J: TRBJ1-6
V: TRBV6-2/TRBV6-3
D: -
size: few

CDR3: CASKLSFSYNSPLHF
DNA: TGTGCCAGCAAGCTGTCCTTTTCATATAATTCACCCCTCCACTTT
J: TRBJ1-6
V: TRBV6-5
D: -
size: many

CDR3: CASTLGSGRDGTEAFF
DNA: TGTGCCAGCACCTTAGGGTCTGGACGAGATGGGACTGAAGCTTTCTTT
J: TRBJ1-1
V: TRBV12-3/TRBV12-4
D: -
size: many

CDR3: CSARDQGGGGPTEAFF
DNA: TGCAGTGCTAGAGATCAAGGAGGGGGCGGTCCCACTGAAGCTTTCTTT
J: TRBJ1-1
V: TRBV20-1
D: TRBD1
size: many

CDR3: CSVVGAGGTQYF
DNA: TGCAGCGTTGTAGGAGCGGGGGGGACCCAGTACTTC
J: TRBJ2-5
V: TRBV29-1
D: TRBD2
size: -

CDR3: CASRTSTANEQFF
DNA: TGTGCCAGCAGGACCTCCACTGCTAATGAGCAGTTCTTC
J: TRBJ2-1
V: TRBV2
D: -
size: few